The clone carrying this T cell receptor (beta chain) was seen repeatedly, ten times or more. Its matching antigen is unknown. TCRdb recomputed calls from the reads with MiXCR, one row per CDR3 protein. The sample shows approximately 730,000 distinct CDR3 sequences, roughly 30% of them seen only once. These data originate in a study of T cell repertoires in cytomegalovirus infection. Whole-study context: Recently identified HLA-C-restricted CMV epitopes and well-studied HLA-B-restricted CMV epitopes were used by the study. Public TCR beta signatures provided an indication of both CMV infection and a matching HLA type.

This CDR3 has 13 residues. The ends were cut back, 4 bases at V and 3 bases at J, with 9 bases in the middle. Looked up from germline, CDR1 is MNHNS and CDR2 is SASEGT. Study outcomes and limitations: The response measured ex vivo was dominated by TCR beta clonotypes (HLA-C-restricted and CMV-specific).

The chain links TRBV6-1 to TRBJ1-1; D is uncertain. The sequence came from a human donor in good health (CMV status not recorded). Some clones in this sample may be carry-over from other donors' samples. Specimen: cultured PBMCs, collected from culture after CMV antigen stimulation. CDR3 loop: CASSVGWDTEAFF. Written as DNA, the CDR3 is TGTGCCAGCAGTGTAGGTTGGGACACTGAAGCTTTCTTT.